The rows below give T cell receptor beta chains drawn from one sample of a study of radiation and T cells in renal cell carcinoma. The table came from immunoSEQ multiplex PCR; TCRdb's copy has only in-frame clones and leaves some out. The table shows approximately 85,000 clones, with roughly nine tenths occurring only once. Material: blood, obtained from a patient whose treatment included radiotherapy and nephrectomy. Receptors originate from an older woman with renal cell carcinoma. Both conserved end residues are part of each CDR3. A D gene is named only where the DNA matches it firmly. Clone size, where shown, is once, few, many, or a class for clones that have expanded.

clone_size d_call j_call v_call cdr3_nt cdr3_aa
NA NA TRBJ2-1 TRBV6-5 TGTGCCAGCAAGCGGGCAGCCGGCGATGAGCAGTTCTTC CASKRAAGDEQFF
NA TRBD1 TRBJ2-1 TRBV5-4 TGTGCCAGCAGCTTGAGCGGGACAGGGGTGGCTGAGCAGTTCTTC CASSLSGTGVAEQFF
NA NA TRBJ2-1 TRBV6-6 TGTGCCAGCAGTTACCCGAGGGGGGCTCCCGACAATGAGCAGTTCTTC CASSYPRGAPDNEQFF
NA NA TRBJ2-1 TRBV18 TGTGCCAGCTCACAGGGGGGAGCTTCGGTTGAGCAGTTCTTC CASSQGGASVEQFF
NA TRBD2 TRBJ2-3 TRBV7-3 TGTGCCAGCAGCTTACTAGCGGGGGGGCAAAGAGATACGCAGTATTTT CASSLLAGGQRDTQYF
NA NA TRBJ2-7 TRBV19 TGTGCCAGTAGTCCTTTTCCGGGACTCGGATCCAACGAGCAGTACTTC CASSPFPGLGSNEQYF
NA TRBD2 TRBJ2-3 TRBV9 TGTGCCAGCAGCGTAGGGCGTAGGACTAGCGGGGGGGCGTTCGTAGTTCCAGATACGCAGTATTTT CASSVGRRTSGGAFVVPDTQYF
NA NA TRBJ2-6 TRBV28 TGTGCCAGCAGTGCATGGGACATTAGCTCTGGGGCCAACGTCCTGACTTTC CASSAWDISSGANVLTF
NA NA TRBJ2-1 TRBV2 TGTGCCAGCAGTGAAGAGGCGTTCGCGGGGAATGAGCAGTTCTTC CASSEEAFAGNEQFF
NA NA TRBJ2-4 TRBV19 TGTGCCAGTATGGAGGGGCCGGGCAAAAACATTCAGTACTTC CASMEGPGKNIQYF
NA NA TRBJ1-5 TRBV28 TGTGCCAGCAGTCCTACAGGTAGTCATCAGCCCCGGCATTTT CASSPTGSHQPRHF
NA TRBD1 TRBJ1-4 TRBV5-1 TGCGCCAGCAGCTCCAGGACAGGGGCTAATGAAAAACTGTTTTTT CASSSRTGANEKLFF
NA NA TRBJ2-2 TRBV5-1 TGCGCCAGCAGCCCAACAGGGACGAACACCGGGGAGCTGTTTTTT CASSPTGTNTGELFF
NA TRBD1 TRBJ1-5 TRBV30 TGTGCCTGGAGCCCACCGGGACAGAGTTTCAATCAGCCCCAGCATTTT CAWSPPGQSFNQPQHF
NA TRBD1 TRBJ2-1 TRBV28 TGTGCCAGCAGGGGGACAGGGGGGAGTAATGAGCAGTTCTTC CASRGTGGSNEQFF
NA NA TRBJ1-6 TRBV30 TGTGCCTGGAGAAGACAGGATAATTCACCCCTCCACTTT CAWRRQDNSPLHF
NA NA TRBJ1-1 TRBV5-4 TGTGCCAGCAGCTTGGAAGGCTTCAACACTGAAGCTTTCTTT CASSLEGFNTEAFF
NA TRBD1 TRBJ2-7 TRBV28 TGTGCCAGCAGTTCCACCACTATCTGGACAGGGAAGAACGAGCAGTACTTC CASSSTTIWTGKNEQYF
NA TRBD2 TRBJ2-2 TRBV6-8 TGTGCCAGCAGTTACTCCTCCATTTCCGGGACTAGCGGGGGGGGGACTACCACCGGGGAGCTGTTTTTT CASSYSSISGTSGGGTTTGELFF
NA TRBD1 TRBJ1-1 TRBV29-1 TGCAGCGTTGACCGACAGGGTATACTTGAAGCTTTCTTT CSVDRQGILEAFF
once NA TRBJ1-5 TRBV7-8 TGTGCCAGCAGCTTAGCCGGGACGTGGGCAAGCAATCAGCCCCAGCATTTT CASSLAGTWASNQPQHF
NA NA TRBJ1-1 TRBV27 TGTGCCAGCAGTCGGACAGCAACTCCTTCGAACACTGAAGCTTTCTTT CASSRTATPSNTEAFF
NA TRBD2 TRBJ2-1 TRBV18 TGTGCCAGCTCACCCCCCGGACTAGCGGGGGGGCACGAGCAGTTCTTC CASSPPGLAGGHEQFF
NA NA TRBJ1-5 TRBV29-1 TGCAGCGTTGGTTCGGGGAATCAGCCCCAGCATTTT CSVGSGNQPQHF